The source of this T cell receptor (beta chain) is a study of shared clonotypes between healthy human individuals. Across the whole study: In total, the donors were a couple of women and a few men aged 18 to 49. Regarding the study as a whole: Blood was the only sampled material, and tissue repertoires likely differ.

This clone is labeled medium-sized. What it binds is not known. Other nucleotide sequences in the sample specify the same CDR3. Profiled with immunoSEQ multiplex PCR; TCRdb holds only in-frame clones, not every one. The data show about 530,000 clones, about 80% seen once. Trimming shortened V by 5 bases and J by 6 bases, and 8 bases separated the two germline ends. The V gene's germline CDR1 is SGHRS and CDR2 YFSETQ. This CDR3 comprises 11 residues. The clonotype was recovered from a woman in her 40s in good health. Some clones in this sample may be carry-over from other donors' samples. The rearrangement joins TRBV5-1 to TRBJ1-1; D is unresolved. What was sequenced was PBMCs. DNA for the CDR3: TGCGCCAGCAGGGATTATTCTGAAGCTTTCTTT. Translation: CASRDYSEAFF. Using reference TRBV5-1 and TRBJ1-1 for the parts outside the CDR3, the full variable domain is KAGVTQTPRYLIKTRGQQVTLSCSPISGHRSVSWYQQTPGQGLQFLFEYFSETQRNKGNFPGRFSGRQFSNSRSEMNVSTLELGDSALYLCASRDYSEAFFGQGTRLTVV.